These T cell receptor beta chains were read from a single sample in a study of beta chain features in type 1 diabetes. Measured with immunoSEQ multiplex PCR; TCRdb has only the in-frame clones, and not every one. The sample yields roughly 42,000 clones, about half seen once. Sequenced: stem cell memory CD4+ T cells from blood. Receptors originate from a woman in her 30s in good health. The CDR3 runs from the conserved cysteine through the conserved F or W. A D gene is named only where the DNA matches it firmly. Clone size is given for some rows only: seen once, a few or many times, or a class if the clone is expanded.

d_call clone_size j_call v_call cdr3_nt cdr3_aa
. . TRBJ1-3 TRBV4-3 TGCGCCAGCAGCCAAGAGGGAGGGGCTGGAAACACCATATATTTT CASSQEGGAGNTIYF
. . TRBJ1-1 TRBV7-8 TGTGCCAGCAGCTTATTAAGGCAGGCTGAAGCTTTCTTT CASSLLRQAEAFF
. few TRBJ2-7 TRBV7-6 TGTGCCAGCAGCTTACGGCAGGGGGGCTCCGAGCAGTACTTC CASSLRQGGSEQYF
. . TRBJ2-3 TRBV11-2 TGTGCCAGCAGCTTATGGGGAGCGGGCACAGATACGCAGTATTTT CASSLWGAGTDTQYF
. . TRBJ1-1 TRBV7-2 TGTGCCAGCAGCTTAGCGTCCAGGGACACTGAAGCTTTCTTT CASSLASRDTEAFF
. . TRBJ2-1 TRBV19 TGTGCCAGTAGTATAGGGCCGCAAAATGAGCAGTTCTTC CASSIGPQNEQFF
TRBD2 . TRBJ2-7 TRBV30 TGTGCCTGGAGTGGTAGCGGGTCCTACGAGCAGTACTTC CAWSGSGSYEQYF
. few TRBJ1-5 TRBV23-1 TGCGCCAGCAGTCAGTACGGGGGAGGGACCTTCGATCAGCCCCAGCATTTT CASSQYGGGTFDQPQHF
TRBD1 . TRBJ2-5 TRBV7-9 TGTGCCAGCAGCTTAGGGTGGCAGGGGGCGCGAGAGACCCAGTACTTC CASSLGWQGARETQYF
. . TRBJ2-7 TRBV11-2 TGTGCCAGCAGCTTAGATACAGGGCGTTTCGGCGAGCAGTACTTC CASSLDTGRFGEQYF
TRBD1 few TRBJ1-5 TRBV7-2 TGTGCCAGCAGCTTCGCACAGGGGGGGCCCACCCAGCATTTT CASSFAQGGPTQHF
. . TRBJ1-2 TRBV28 TGTGCCAGCACCCCGGGGGGGAACTATGGCTACACCTTC CASTPGGNYGYTF
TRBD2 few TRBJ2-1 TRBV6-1 TGTGCCAGCAGTGCCTCGGCGGGAGTAAACAATGAGCAGTTCTTC CASSASAGVNNEQFF
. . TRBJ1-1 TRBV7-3 TGTGCCAGCAGCTTACTCAGGGGCACTGAAGCTTTCTTT CASSLLRGTEAFF
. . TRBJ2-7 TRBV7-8 TGTGCCAGCAGCTTAGCGGAGGCCTTATTGAGCTCCTACGAGCAGTACTTC CASSLAEALLSSYEQYF
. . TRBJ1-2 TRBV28 TGTGCCAGCAGTCCCGGGACAAGTTCTAACTATGGCTACACCTTC CASSPGTSSNYGYTF
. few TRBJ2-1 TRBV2 TGTGCCAGCATCCGCCAGGGTCCCTCCTACAATGAGCAGTTCTTC CASIRQGPSYNEQFF
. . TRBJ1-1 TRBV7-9 TGTGCCAGCAGCCTTCACCCTACGAACACTGAAGCTTTCTTT CASSLHPTNTEAFF
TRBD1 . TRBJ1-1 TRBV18 TGTGCCAGCTCACCCCAGACAGGGAGGACTGAAGCTTTCTTT CASSPQTGRTEAFF
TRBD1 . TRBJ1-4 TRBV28 TGTGCCAGCAGTTCCCGACAGGGGTTCGTGGAAAAACTGTTTTTT CASSSRQGFVEKLFF
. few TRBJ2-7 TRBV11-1 TGTGCCAGCAGCCGTACGGAGTCCTACGAGCAGTACTTC CASSRTESYEQYF
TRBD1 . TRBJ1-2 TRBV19 TGTGCCAGTAGTAGCGGACAGGGGGCTTATTATGGCTACACCTTC CASSSGQGAYYGYTF
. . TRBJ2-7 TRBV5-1 TGCGCCAGCAGCTTAGCCGGGAGCTCCTACGAGCAGTACTTC CASSLAGSSYEQYF
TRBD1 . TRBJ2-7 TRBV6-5 TGTGCCAGCAGTTTAACAGGGGTAGCGTACGAGCAGTACTTC CASSLTGVAYEQYF
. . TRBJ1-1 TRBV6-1 TGTGCCAGCAGTACCCTTACGACAGCCACTGAAGCTTTCTTT CASSTLTTATEAFF
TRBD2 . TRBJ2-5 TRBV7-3 TGTGCCAGCAGCTACCAAGCGGGAGTGGGAGAGACCCAGTACTTC CASSYQAGVGETQYF
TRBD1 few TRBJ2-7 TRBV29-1 TGCAGCGTTGGACAGGGGGTATACGAGCAGTACTTC CSVGQGVYEQYF
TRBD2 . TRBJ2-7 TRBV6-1 TGTGCCAGCAGTGCCTGGACTAGCGGGAGTAATCCCGAGCAGTACTTC CASSAWTSGSNPEQYF